This T cell receptor (beta chain) was sequenced for a study of T-cell memory formation after mild COVID-19. Study results and caveats: Clones that contracted from day 15 to 85 were balanced CD4/CD8, while later expanders leaned CD4+. Cross-reactive memory appears to have joined, as suggested by some responding clones showing up in pre-infection memory.

TCRdb analysed the 5' RACE reads with MiXCR anew, one entry per CDR3 protein. The table shows a few hundred thousand distinct CDR3 sequences, with approximately 19% occurring only once. This clonotype came up a few times. Its matching antigen is unknown. Between the trimmed V and J ends, which lost 2 bases and 4 bases, there was a span of 17 bases. The germline V gene has CDR1 SGHVS and CDR2 FQNEAQ. CDR3 size: 16 residues. J is TRBJ1-1 and V is TRBV7-8, with a weak D call TRBD1 (6 bases). Sequences were obtained from PBMCs or a T cell subset sorted from them (not recorded which). This TCR derives from a man younger than 35 who had mild COVID-19 (a few samples of this study predate the infection). Cell type and time point are not known. CDR3 residues: CASSLTPSGRGTEAFF. CDR3 nucleotides: TGTGCCAGCAGCTTAACGCCGTCGGGCAGGGGCACTGAAGCTTTCTTT.